These T cell receptor beta chains were read from a single sample in a study of T cell responses to AZD1222 COVID-19 vaccine. Here immunoSEQ multiplex PCR was the method, and the copy in TCRdb shows in-frame clones only, minus some. Among about 120,000 clones listed, 70% to 90% were seen once. The material was peripheral blood, obtained on day 0 of AZD1222 vaccination. The receptors originated from an adult in good health. Both conserved end residues are part of each CDR3. The D gene is left open where the match is weak. Clone size is not always given. Where it is, it says once, few, many or a class for expanded clones.

TRBV7-3	TRBJ1-1	once	NA	CASSSLGGMAFF	TGTGCCAGCAGCTCTTTGGGGGGTATGGCTTTCTTT
TRBV9	TRBJ1-6	NA	TRBD1	CASSGARAGGNSPLHF	TGTGCCAGCAGCGGGGCAAGGGCAGGGGGGAATTCACCCCTCCACTTT
TRBV11-2	TRBJ2-3	NA	NA	CASSLDLTDTQYF	TGTGCCAGCAGCTTAGACCTCACAGATACGCAGTATTTT
TRBV7-9	TRBJ1-5	NA	TRBD1	CASSGTGYNQPQHF	TGTGCCAGCAGCGGGACAGGTTACAATCAGCCCCAGCATTTT
TRBV15	TRBJ1-1	NA	NA	CATSRGTFENTEAFF	TGTGCCACCAGCAGGGGGACATTCGAGAACACTGAAGCTTTCTTT
TRBV3-1/TRBV3-2	TRBJ2-1	NA	TRBD2	CASSQEGRGAYNEQFF	TGTGCCAGCAGCCAAGAAGGGCGGGGGGCATACAATGAGCAGTTCTTC
TRBV4-1	TRBJ1-4	NA	NA	CASSQLGTEKLFF	TGCGCCAGCAGCCAACTAGGGACAGAAAAACTGTTTTTT
TRBV5-1	TRBJ1-5	NA	NA	CASSLGRNSNQPQHF	TGCGCCAGCAGCTTGGGACGAAATAGCAATCAGCCCCAGCATTTT
TRBV19	TRBJ1-5	NA	NA	CASSRAGGNQPQHF	TGTGCCAGTAGTCGGGCAGGGGGCAATCAGCCCCAGCATTTT
TRBV7-6	TRBJ2-3	NA	TRBD2	CASSFSSGGADTQYF	TGTGCCAGCAGCTTTTCTAGCGGGGGGGCAGATACGCAGTATTTT
TRBV19	TRBJ2-2	NA	NA	CAAGQGGTGELFF	TGTGCCGCCGGACAGGGAGGGACCGGGGAGCTGTTTTTT
TRBV11-3	TRBJ2-5	once	NA	CASSQGGLQETQYF	TGTGCCAGCAGCCAAGGAGGGCTGCAGGAGACCCAGTACTTC
TRBV30	TRBJ2-5	NA	TRBD1	CAWNPGQGASGTQYF	TGTGCCTGGAATCCGGGACAGGGGGCCTCTGGGACCCAGTACTTC
TRBV2	TRBJ1-1	NA	NA	CASTGKRSTEAFF	TGTGCCAGCACCGGTAAGAGGAGCACTGAAGCTTTCTTT
TRBV11-2	TRBJ2-3	NA	TRBD1	CASSFFRGKSDTQYF	TGTGCCAGCAGCTTTTTCAGGGGGAAGTCGGATACGCAGTATTTT
TRBV6-5	TRBJ1-1	NA	NA	CASNKGHRGEAFF	TGTGCCAGCAATAAGGGGCACCGAGGTGAAGCTTTCTTT
TRBV7-8	TRBJ1-4	once	NA	CASSSQSRHQRDEKLFF	TGTGCCAGCAGCTCTCAGAGCCGACACCAACGGGATGAAAAACTGTTTTTT
TRBV7-6	TRBJ1-3	NA	NA	CASSLGPTRSGNTIYF	TGTGCCAGCAGCTTAGGTCCTACTCGCTCTGGAAACACCATATATTTT
TRBV3-1/TRBV3-2	TRBJ1-5	NA	NA	CASSQYRDQPQHF	TGTGCCAGCAGCCAATACAGGGACCAGCCCCAGCATTTT
TRBV6-5	TRBJ1-2	NA	TRBD1	CASSSRDRIGYTF	TGTGCCAGCAGTTCAAGGGACAGGATAGGCTACACCTTC
TRBV5-1	TRBJ2-7	NA	NA	CASSLSGQRPYEQYF	TGCGCCAGCAGCTTGTCTGGACAACGGCCCTACGAGCAGTACTTC
TRBV20-1	TRBJ1-2	NA	NA	CSASSGPPGGGYTF	TGCAGTGCTAGTTCGGGACCTCCGGGAGGTGGCTACACCTTC
TRBV5-1	TRBJ1-2	NA	NA	CASSTALGGYGYTF	TGCGCCAGCAGCACGGCACTGGGTGGCTATGGCTACACCTTC
TRBV15	TRBJ2-1	NA	TRBD2	CATSRVGGSGNEQFF	TGTGCCACCAGCAGAGTGGGCGGGAGTGGTAATGAGCAGTTCTTC
TRBV7-9	TRBJ2-7	NA	TRBD2	CASSQSPGLAGHEQYF	TGTGCCAGCAGCCAATCTCCGGGACTAGCGGGACACGAGCAGTACTTC
TRBV5-1	TRBJ1-1	NA	NA	CASSLNGGENTEAFF	TGCGCCAGCAGCTTGAACGGCGGGGAGAACACTGAAGCTTTCTTT